These 24 T cell receptor beta chains originate from one sample sequenced in a study of blood T cell repertoires in COVID-19. Assay: immunoSEQ multiplex PCR; the TCRdb copy retains only in-frame clones and omits some. The sample contains just over 250,000 clones, approximately 89% of which appear only once. Sequenced input: peripheral blood. The receptors were gathered from a woman aged 70-85 years with COVID-19, enrolled during active disease.

The chain carries TRBV24-1 and TRBJ1-2; no clear D gene. CDR1 is KGHDR, CDR2 SFDVKD, per germline. The CDR3 is 12 amino acids. V was pared by 3 bases and J by 3 bases, with 4 bases between. CDR3 in DNA: TGTGCCACCAGTGATCCAGACTATGGCTACACCTTC. Its translation: CATSDPDYGYTF.

This clone came up once. The chain joins TRBV5-4 to TRBJ2-7; TRBD2 aligns across 9 bases. The CDR3 totals 15 residues. The junction had 5 bases not matched to a gene; V was cut back by 0 bases and J by 4 bases. In germline, CDR1 is SGHNT, CDR2 YYREEE (reference sequence). In nucleotides, the CDR3 is TGTGCCAGCAGCTTGGAGCTAGCGGGATTATACGAGCAGTACTTC. The encoded protein is CASSLELAGLYEQYF.

This clone was detected only a few times. The chain links TRBV11-3 to TRBJ2-1; TRBD1 agrees at 10 bases. The length of the CDR3 is 16 residues. Germline V lookup: CDR1 SGHNT, CDR2 YENEEA. Losses at the gene ends were 5 bases for V and 3 bases for J; bases not matched to a gene: 7. As DNA, the CDR3 is TGTGCCAGCAGCGAACGGACAGGGGGTTTCTACAATGAGCAGTTCTTC. This encodes CASSERTGGFYNEQFF.

J is TRBJ2-7 and V is TRBV11-2, with TRBD2 matching over 7 bases. V was pared by 7 bases and J by 0 bases, with 9 bases of the junction left unmatched. This CDR3 has 15 amino acids. Germline V gene lookup returns CDR1 SGHAT and CDR2 FQNNGV. In DNA form, the CDR3 reads TGTGCCAGCACGGAAGATAGCGGGTACTCCTACGAGCAGTACTTC. This sequence encodes CASTEDSGYSYEQYF.

This clone was seen a few times. This sequence joins TRBV14 and TRBJ1-2; a possible D gene is TRBD1 (5 bases). There are 14 residues in the CDR3. Deletions cut 3 bases from V and 2 bases from J, with 10 bases between. CDR1 and CDR2 (germline): SGHDN, FVKESK. In DNA, the CDR3 is TGTGCCAGCAGCCAGACCCGGGGGAACTATGGCTACACCTTC. Amino acids: CASSQTRGNYGYTF.

This sequence joins TRBV5-4 and TRBJ2-1; a weak D match, TRBD2 (5 bases). The V end was cut by 4 bases, the J end by 7 bases, with 9 bases between. This CDR3 is 12 amino acids long. The germline V gene encodes CDR1 SGHNT and CDR2 YYREEE (reference sequence). CDR3 region: CASSGLKNEQFF. In DNA, the CDR3 is TGTGCCAGCAGCGGACTTAAGAATGAGCAGTTCTTC.

This rearrangement joins TRBV2 to TRBJ2-1, with a weak D call TRBD1 (5 bases). CDR3 length: 12 amino acids. The ends were cut back, 6 bases at V and 8 bases at J, with 11 bases in the middle. Germline values: CDR1 SNHLY, CDR2 FYNNEI. The DNA for the CDR3 is TGTGCCAGCAGGGCGGACATCCATGAGCAGTTCTTC. This sequence encodes CASRADIHEQFF.

J is TRBJ1-1 and V is TRBV12-5; D call uncertain. The CDR3 loop spans 16 amino acids. Trimming removed 1 base at V and 0 bases at J, with 12 bases between. The germline V gene has CDR1 LGHNT and CDR2 FRNRAP. The CDR3 bases are TGTGCTAGTGGTTTGGGATCGTCCGAGATGAACACTGAAGCTTTCTTT. This translates into CASGLGSSEMNTEAFF. The complete variable domain, with remaining parts taken from reference TRBV12-5 and TRBJ1-1, reads DARVTQTPRHKVTEMGQEVTMRCQPILGHNTVFWYRQTMMQGLELLAYFRNRAPLDDSGMPKDRFSAEMPDATLATLKIQPSEPRDSAVYFCASGLGSSEMNTEAFFGQGTRLTVV.

There are a few counts of this clone. V gene TRBV19 combines with J gene TRBJ1-2, with D tentatively TRBD1 (6 bases). CDR1 and CDR2 from the germline V gene are LNHDA and SQIVND (reference sequence). Trimming removed 5 bases from V and 4 bases from J, with 17 bases in between. The CDR3 runs 15 residues. The CDR3 DNA reads as TGTGCCAGTAGTCCAGGACAGTTCGACCGCTATGGCTACACCTTC. It yields the protein CASSPGQFDRYGYTF.

The rearrangement links TRBV3-1 (or the pseudogene TRBV3-2) to TRBJ1-1, with D unclear. Germline CDR1 LGHDT, CDR2 YNNKEL (reference sequence). CDR3 length equals 14 residues. V shed 3 bases and J shed 2 bases, with 10 bases lying between them. Written as DNA, the CDR3 is TGTGCCAGCAGCCAGGGCCTGGAAAACACTGAAGCTTTCTTT. Amino acid sequence: CASSQGLENTEAFF.

This rearrangement joins TRBV19 to TRBJ1-5; no clear D gene. Germline assignment: CDR1 LNHDA and CDR2 SQIVND (reference sequence). The CDR3 covers 13 residues. Trimming pared 3 bases from V and 5 bases from J, leaving 8 bases between. CDR3 residues: CASSISRDQPQHF. The DNA of the CDR3 is TGTGCCAGTAGTATCAGTCGGGATCAGCCCCAGCATTTT.

The J gene is TRBJ2-1, the V gene TRBV19, with 10 positions matching TRBD2. The CDR3 is made up of 16 amino acids. Trimming at V came to 6 bases and at J to 4 bases, leaving 9 bases not matched to a gene. Germline CDR1 and CDR2: LNHDA and SQIVND (reference sequence). This chain's CDR3 is CASSQKWTSGYNEQFF. The DNA of the CDR3 is TGTGCCAGTAGCCAAAAATGGACTAGCGGTTACAATGAGCAGTTCTTC.

The chain couples TRBV11-2 to TRBJ1-6; 9 bases fit TRBD1. The CDR3 is 16 residues long. Looked up from germline, CDR1 is SGHAT and CDR2 is FQNNGV. V lost 2 bases to trimming and J lost 7 bases; unmatched junction nucleotides: 6. In nucleotides, the CDR3 is TGTGCCAGCAGCTTATTGGGACAGGGTTGGAATTCACCCCTCCACTTT. Protein sequence: CASSLLGQGWNSPLHF.

V usage is TRBV7-3 and J usage is TRBJ1-4; possibly TRBD1 for D (6 bases). Germline loops: CDR1 SGHTA, CDR2 FQGTGA. The V gene lost 4 bases and the J gene lost 7 bases, with 34 bases spanning the gap. The CDR3 runs 21 residues. This chain's CDR3 is CASSSPTFGPFAPRGVEKLFF. The CDR3, as DNA: TGTGCCAGCAGCTCCCCCACCTTTGGTCCTTTTGCGCCCAGGGGTGTTGAAAAACTGTTTTTT. The variable domain in full, with the rest retrieved from reference TRBV7-3 and TRBJ1-4, is GAGVSQTPSNKVTEKGKYVELRCDPISGHTALYWYRQSLGQGPEFLIYFQGTGAADDSGLPNDRFFAVRPEGSVSTLKIQRTERGDSAVYLCASSSPTFGPFAPRGVEKLFFGSGTQLSVL.

The rearrangement joins TRBV5-1 to TRBJ2-7; D remains ambiguous. The CDR3 is 12 amino acids. V lost 3 bases to trimming and J lost 4 bases, with 8 bases between them. Germline lookup yields CDR1 SGHRS and CDR2 YFSETQ. CDR3 sequence (DNA): TGCGCCAGCAGCTCAAGTCTATACGAGCAGTACTTC. This encodes CASSSSLYEQYF.

The rearrangement joins TRBV19 to TRBJ2-5, with 11 bases fitting TRBD2. This CDR3 contains 16 residues. Germline V gene lookup returns CDR1 LNHDA and CDR2 SQIVND (reference sequence). Trimming cost V 5 bases and J 5 bases; bases outside gene matches: 10. DNA for the CDR3: TGTGCCAGTAGTCGGGCTAGCGGGAGGATAGGCGAGACCCAGTACTTC. It yields the protein CASSRASGRIGETQYF.

The V gene is TRBV7-9, the J gene TRBJ1-2, with a possible D match to TRBD1 (6 bases). CDR1 and CDR2 from the germline V gene are SEHNR and FQNEAQ (reference sequence). This CDR3 has 14 residues. V was clipped by 1 base and J by 4 bases, with 10 bases between them. The CDR3 DNA sequence: TGTGCCAGCAGCTTAGGGGACACAGGCTATGGCTACACCTTC. Residues: CASSLGDTGYGYTF. Looking up the rest from reference TRBV7-9 and TRBJ1-2 gives the full variable domain: DTGVSQNPRHKITKRGQNVTFRCDPISEHNRLYWYRQTLGQGPEFLTYFQNEAQLEKSRLLSDRFSAERPKGSFSTLEIQRTEQGDSAMYLCASSLGDTGYGYTFGSGTRLTVV.

The chain is built from TRBV5-1 and TRBJ1-6; D call uncertain. From germline, CDR1 is SGHRS and CDR2 YFSETQ. The V gene lost 5 bases and the J gene lost 0 bases, with 15 bases spanning the gap. The length of the CDR3 is 17 residues. The CDR3 nucleotides read TGCGCCAGCAGTTTCATGCCTCAGGACTCCTATAATTCACCCCTCCACTTT. Protein: CASSFMPQDSYNSPLHF.

The chain joins TRBV23-1 to TRBJ1-4; D is perhaps TRBD1 (5 bases). TRBV23-1 is recorded as an ORF, its role being uncertain. With 0 bases removed from V and 7 bases from J, the gap between germline ends came to 9 bases. This CDR3 region has 14 residues. CDR3 nucleotides: TGCGCCAGCAGTCAATCCGTGGACATTGAAAAACTGTTTTTT. It codes for CASSQSVDIEKLFF.

The rearrangement links TRBV18 to TRBJ2-1; TRBD2 matches 12 bases. The J segment lost 7 bases and the V segment lost 8 bases, leaving 9 bases of the junction unmatched. This CDR3 contains 15 residues. The germline V gene has CDR1 KGHSH and CDR2 LQKENI. The CDR3 loop is CASTPTSGSVNEQFF. DNA for the CDR3: TGTGCCAGCACCCCGACTAGCGGGAGTGTGAATGAGCAGTTCTTC.

CDR3 residues: CATSASFNQPQHF. The DNA of the CDR3 is TGTGCCACCAGTGCCAGTTTCAATCAGCCCCAGCATTTT. The rearrangement joins TRBV24-1 to TRBJ1-5; D gene ambiguous. Looked up from germline, CDR1 is KGHDR and CDR2 is SFDVKD. Trimming removed 5 bases at V and 3 bases at J, with 7 bases between. The CDR3 loop spans 13 amino acids.

This chain links TRBV3-1 (or the pseudogene TRBV3-2) with TRBJ1-1; 7 bases are shared with TRBD1. After removal of 5 bases from V and 9 bases from J, the junction contained 6 bases not matched to a gene. CDR3 length equals 12 residues. The germline V gene has CDR1 LGHDT and CDR2 YNNKEL (reference sequence). The CDR3 DNA reads as TGTGCCAGCAGCGGGACAGTTCACAAAGCTTTCTTT. Translating it yields CASSGTVHKAFF.

The J gene is TRBJ1-1, the V gene TRBV6-5; possible D gene TRBD1, 5 bases. CDR1 is MNHEY, CDR2 SVGAGI, per germline. The V and J ends lost 6 bases and 3 bases respectively, with 14 bases between them. The CDR3 spans 14 residues. CDR3 residues: CASSAAGRYTEAFF. The CDR3, as DNA: TGTGCCAGCAGCGCGGCGGGGCGGTACACTGAAGCTTTCTTT.

The chain employs TRBV9 and TRBJ2-2; D perhaps matches TRBD2 (5 bases). Germline V gene sequence: CDR1 SGDLS, CDR2 YYNGEE. Deletions cut 0 bases from V and 2 bases from J, with 8 bases between. CDR3 length: 15 amino acids. The DNA for the CDR3 is TGTGCCAGCAGCGTAGCGGGAATTAACACCGGGGAGCTGTTTTTT. This codes for CASSVAGINTGELFF. Variable domain in full (rest from reference TRBV9 and TRBJ2-2): DSGVTQTPKHLITATGQRVTLRCSPRSGDLSVYWYQQSLDQGLQFLIQYYNGEERAKGNILERFSAQQFPDLHSELNLSSLELGDSALYFCASSVAGINTGELFFGEGSRLTVL.